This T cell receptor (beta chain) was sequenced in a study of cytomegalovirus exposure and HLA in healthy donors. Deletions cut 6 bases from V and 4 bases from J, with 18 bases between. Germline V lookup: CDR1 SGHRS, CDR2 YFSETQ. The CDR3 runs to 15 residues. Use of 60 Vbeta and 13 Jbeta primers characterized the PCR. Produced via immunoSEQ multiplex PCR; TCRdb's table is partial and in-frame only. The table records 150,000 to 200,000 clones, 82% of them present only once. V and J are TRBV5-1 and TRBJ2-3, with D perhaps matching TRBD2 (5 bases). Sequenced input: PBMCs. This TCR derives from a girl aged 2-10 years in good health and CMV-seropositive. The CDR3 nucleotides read TGCGCCAGCACCATTCTCGGCGGGTCGGCAGATACGCAGTATTTT. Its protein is CASTILGGSADTQYF. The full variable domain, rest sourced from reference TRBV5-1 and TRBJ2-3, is KAGVTQTPRYLIKTRGQQVTLSCSPISGHRSVSWYQQTPGQGLQFLFEYFSETQRNKGNFPGRFSGRQFSNSRSEMNVSTLELGDSALYLCASTILGGSADTQYFGPGTRLTVL.